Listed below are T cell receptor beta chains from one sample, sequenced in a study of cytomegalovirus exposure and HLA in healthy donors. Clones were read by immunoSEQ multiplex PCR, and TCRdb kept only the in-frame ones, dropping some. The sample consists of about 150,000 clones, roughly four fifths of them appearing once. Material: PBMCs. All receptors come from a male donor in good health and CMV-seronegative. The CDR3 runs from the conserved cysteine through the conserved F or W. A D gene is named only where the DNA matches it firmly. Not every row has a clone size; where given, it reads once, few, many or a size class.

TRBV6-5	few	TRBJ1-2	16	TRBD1	CASSYFSTGQNYGYTF	TGTGCCAGCAGTTACTTTAGCACGGGACAGAACTATGGCTACACCTTC
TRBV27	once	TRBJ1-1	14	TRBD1	CASSPRQGATEAFF	TGTGCCAGCAGCCCTAGACAGGGGGCCACTGAAGCTTTCTTT
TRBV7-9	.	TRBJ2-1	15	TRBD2	CASSLEAGADNEQFF	TGTGCCAGCAGCTTAGAGGCGGGAGCCGACAATGAGCAGTTCTTC
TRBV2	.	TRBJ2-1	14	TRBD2	CANSTSGGYNEQFF	TGTGCCAACAGTACTAGCGGGGGGTACAATGAGCAGTTCTTC
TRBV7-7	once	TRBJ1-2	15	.	CASSLYRVSNYGYTF	TGTGCTAGCAGCTTATACAGGGTTTCGAACTATGGCTACACCTTC
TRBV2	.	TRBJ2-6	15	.	CASSDPGSGANVLTF	TGTGCCAGCAGTGATCCAGGCTCTGGGGCCAACGTCCTGACTTTC
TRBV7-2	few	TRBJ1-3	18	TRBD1	CASSLVGNRGDSGNTIYF	TGTGCCAGCAGCTTAGTGGGGAACAGGGGGGACTCTGGAAACACCATATATTTT
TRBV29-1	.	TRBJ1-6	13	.	CSVAQAYNSPLHF	TGCAGCGTTGCTCAGGCATATAATTCACCCCTCCACTTT
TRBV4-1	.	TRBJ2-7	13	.	CASSPTESYEQYF	TGCGCCAGCAGCCCGACAGAATCCTACGAGCAGTACTTC
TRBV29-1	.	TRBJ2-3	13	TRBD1	CSVLGQVTDTQYF	TGCAGCGTTCTGGGACAGGTTACAGATACGCAGTATTTT
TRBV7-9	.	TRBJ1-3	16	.	CASSLAPVISGNTIYF	TGTGCCAGCAGCTTAGCCCCGGTGATCTCTGGAAACACCATATATTTT
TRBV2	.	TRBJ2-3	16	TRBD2	CASKPLKSGTTDTQYF	TGTGCCAGCAAACCTCTTAAGAGCGGGACCACAGATACGCAGTATTTT
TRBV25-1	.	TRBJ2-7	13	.	CASSEVPGYEQYF	TGTGCCAGCAGTGAGGTCCCCGGGTACGAGCAGTACTTC
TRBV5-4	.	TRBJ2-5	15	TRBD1	CASSTQQGLGQTQYF	TGTGCCAGCAGCACCCAACAGGGGCTTGGACAGACCCAGTACTTC
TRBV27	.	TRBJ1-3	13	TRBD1	CASSRDRVDTIYF	TGTGCCAGCAGTCGGGACAGGGTAGACACCATATATTTT
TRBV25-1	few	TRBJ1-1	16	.	CASSGTQDPLDSEAFF	TGTGCCAGCAGTGGGACACAGGACCCATTAGATTCTGAAGCTTTCTTT
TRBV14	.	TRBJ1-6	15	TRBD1	CASALQGPLHSPLHF	TGTGCCAGCGCCCTACAGGGGCCTTTACATTCACCCCTCCACTTT
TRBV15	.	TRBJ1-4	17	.	CATSRDRRATTNEKLFF	TGTGCCACCAGCAGAGATCGCAGGGCAACAACTAATGAAAAACTGTTTTTT
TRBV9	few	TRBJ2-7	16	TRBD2	CASSVAGLAGVYEQYF	TGTGCCAGCAGCGTAGCCGGACTAGCGGGGGTCTACGAGCAGTACTTC
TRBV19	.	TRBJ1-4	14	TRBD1	CASSGQGDAEKLFF	TGTGCCAGTAGCGGACAGGGAGACGCTGAAAAACTGTTTTTT
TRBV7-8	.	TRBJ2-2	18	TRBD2	CASSLVSRRRGVAGELFF	TGTGCCAGCAGCTTAGTGAGTAGACGGCGGGGGGTTGCCGGGGAGCTGTTTTTT
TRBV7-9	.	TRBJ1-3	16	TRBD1	CASSSAGTGGGNTIYF	TGTGCCAGCAGCTCCGCCGGGACAGGGGGTGGAAACACCATATATTTT
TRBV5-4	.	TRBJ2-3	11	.	CASSLTDTQYF	TGTGCCAGCAGCCTTACAGATACGCAGTATTTT
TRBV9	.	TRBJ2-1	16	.	CASSVTGVAAYNEQFF	TGTGCCAGCAGCGTAACGGGGGTAGCGGCGTACAATGAGCAGTTCTTC
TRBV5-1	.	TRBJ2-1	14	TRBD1	CASTMDRVYNEQFF	TGCGCCAGCACAATGGACAGGGTCTACAATGAGCAGTTCTTC
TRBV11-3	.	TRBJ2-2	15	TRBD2	CASSPGTSRPGELFF	TGTGCCAGCAGCCCAGGGACTAGCCGACCGGGGGAGCTGTTTTTT
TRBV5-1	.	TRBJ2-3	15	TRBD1	CASRGGRTGEDTQYF	TGCGCCAGCAGGGGTGGACGGACAGGGGAAGATACGCAGTATTTT
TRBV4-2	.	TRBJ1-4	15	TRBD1	CASSQAGTGGEKLFF	TGTGCCAGCAGCCAAGCCGGGACAGGGGGCGAAAAACTGTTTTTT
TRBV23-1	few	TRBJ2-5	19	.	CAPPRSGAEGASGRETQYF	TGCGCCCCACCTCGGTCAGGGGCTGAGGGGGCTAGCGGGCGAGAGACCCAGTACTTC
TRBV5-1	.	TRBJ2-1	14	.	CASSLDVQGNEQFF	TGCGCCAGCAGCCTTGATGTTCAGGGGAATGAGCAGTTCTTC
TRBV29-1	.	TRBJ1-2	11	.	CGRGDDYGYTF	TGCGGCCGCGGTGATGACTATGGCTACACCTTC
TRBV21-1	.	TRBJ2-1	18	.	CASSKGLRLTGEHNEQFF	TGTGCCAGCAGCAAAGGGCTCCGTTTGACAGGGGAGCACAATGAGCAGTTCTTC
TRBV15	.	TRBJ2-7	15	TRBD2	CATSRGGLREYEQYF	TGTGCCACCAGCAGAGGGGGTTTGCGGGAGTACGAGCAGTACTTC
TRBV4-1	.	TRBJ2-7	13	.	CASSQAGSYEQYF	TGCGCCAGCAGCCAAGCAGGCTCCTACGAGCAGTACTTC
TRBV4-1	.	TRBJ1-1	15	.	CASSQEEVMNTEAFF	TGCGCCAGCAGCCAAGAGGAGGTTATGAACACTGAAGCTTTCTTT
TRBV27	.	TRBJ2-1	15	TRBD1	CASSLSQGVYNEQFF	TGTGCCAGCAGTTTAAGTCAGGGGGTTTACAATGAGCAGTTCTTC
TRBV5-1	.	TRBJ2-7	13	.	CASSLGQRVEQYF	TGCGCCAGCAGCTTAGGACAGCGAGTCGAGCAGTACTTC
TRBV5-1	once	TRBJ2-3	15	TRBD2	CASSSGLAGTDTQYF	TGCGCCAGCAGCTCGGGACTAGCGGGTACAGATACGCAGTATTTT
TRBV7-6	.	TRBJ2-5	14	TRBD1	CASSLERGRKTQYF	TGTGCCAGCAGCTTAGAAAGGGGGCGAAAGACCCAGTACTTC
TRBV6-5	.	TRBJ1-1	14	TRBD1	CASRWDSLNTEAFF	TGTGCCAGCAGATGGGACAGTTTGAACACTGAAGCTTTCTTT
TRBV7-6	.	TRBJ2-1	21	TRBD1	CASSLPSRGPGQEGSYNEQFF	TGTGCCAGCAGCTTACCGAGCAGGGGCCCGGGACAGGAGGGATCCTACAATGAGCAGTTCTTC
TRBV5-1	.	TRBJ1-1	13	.	CASSLPGNTEAFF	TGCGCCAGCAGCTTGCCAGGGAACACTGAAGCTTTCTTT
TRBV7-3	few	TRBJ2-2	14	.	CASSPTGLLGELFF	TGTGCCAGCAGCCCCACTGGACTTCTCGGGGAGCTGTTTTTT
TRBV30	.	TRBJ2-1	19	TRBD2	CAWSGGQREVKQFYNEQFF	TGTGCCTGGAGTGGGGGTCAGCGGGAGGTTAAACAATTCTACAATGAGCAGTTCTTC
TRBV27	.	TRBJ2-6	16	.	CASSRGKSSGANVLTF	TGTGCCAGCAGCCGCGGGAAGAGCTCTGGGGCCAACGTCCTGACTTTC
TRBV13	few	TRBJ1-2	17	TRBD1	CASSLVGSRQGDYGYTF	TGTGCCAGCAGCTTAGTCGGTTCACGGCAGGGGGACTATGGCTACACCTTC
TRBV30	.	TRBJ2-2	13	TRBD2	CAWSAREAGELFF	TGTGCCTGGAGTGCCCGGGAGGCCGGGGAGCTGTTTTTT
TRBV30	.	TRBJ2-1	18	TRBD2	CAWTGVAGESATYNEQFF	TGTGCCTGGACTGGAGTAGCGGGAGAATCAGCTACCTACAATGAGCAGTTCTTC
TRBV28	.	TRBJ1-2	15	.	CANSFGGSLNYGYTF	TGTGCCAACAGTTTCGGAGGGAGCCTGAACTATGGCTACACCTTC
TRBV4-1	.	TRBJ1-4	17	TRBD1	CASSQDPGTGGFEKLFF	TGCGCCAGCAGCCAAGATCCCGGGACAGGGGGCTTCGAAAAACTGTTTTTT
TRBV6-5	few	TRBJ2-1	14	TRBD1	CASSYFTGDNEQFF	TGTGCCAGCAGTTACTTCACAGGGGACAATGAGCAGTTCTTC
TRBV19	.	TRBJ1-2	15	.	CASNFRGGGNYGYTF	TGTGCCAGTAACTTCCGAGGCGGAGGCAACTATGGCTACACCTTC
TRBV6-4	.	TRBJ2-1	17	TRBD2	CASSPSMVAGGYNEQFF	TGTGCCAGCAGTCCTTCAATGGTAGCGGGAGGGTACAATGAGCAGTTCTTC
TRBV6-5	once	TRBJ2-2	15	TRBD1	CASRRDRGASGELFF	TGTGCCAGCAGGCGGGACAGGGGGGCTAGCGGGGAGCTGTTTTTT
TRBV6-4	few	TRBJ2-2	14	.	CASSDSANTGELFF	TGTGCCAGCAGTGATAGCGCGAACACCGGGGAGCTGTTTTTT
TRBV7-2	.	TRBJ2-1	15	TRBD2	CASSLLAGGINEQFF	TGTGCCAGCAGCTTACTAGCGGGGGGGATAAATGAGCAGTTCTTC
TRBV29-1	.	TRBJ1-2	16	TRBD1	CSVEVGQGPLVFGYTF	TGCAGCGTTGAAGTGGGACAGGGACCTCTTGTCTTTGGCTACACCTTC
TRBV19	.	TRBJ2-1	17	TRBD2	CASSIDTAGAQYNEQFF	TGTGCCAGTAGTATAGACACAGCGGGGGCACAATACAATGAGCAGTTCTTC